The 27 T cell receptor beta chains listed next were all sequenced from one sample in a study of Tregs in tolerant kidney transplant recipients. The method was immunoSEQ multiplex PCR; TCRdb's version includes in-frame clones alone and lacks a portion of them. The sample contains 100,000 to 150,000 clones, roughly 93% of which appear only once. Source material: CD4+ T cells from blood. Every receptor here comes from a human donor in good health.

This CDR3 is CASSPPSFHEQYF. Written as DNA, the CDR3 is TGTGCCAGCTCACCACCCTCGTTTCACGAGCAGTACTTC. The V gene is TRBV18, the J gene TRBJ2-7; D not certain. The germline V and J ends were trimmed by 0 bases and 5 bases, with 8 bases remaining between them. The germline V gene has CDR1 KGHSH and CDR2 LQKENI. The CDR3 spans 13 residues.

The rearrangement uses TRBV29-1 and TRBJ1-4; D not certain. V lost 7 bases, J lost 0 bases, and 9 bases lay in between. CDR3 length: 13 residues. Germline-derived CDR1 and CDR2 are SQVTM and ANQGSEA. Here the CDR3 DNA reads TGCAGCGCCTTAGTTGCAACTAATGAAAAACTGTTTTTT. Encoded protein: CSALVATNEKLFF.

Comments on this clone: At the DNA level, this CDR3 is encoded by other sequences in the same sample as well. J is TRBJ1-5 and V is TRBV6-5, with 9 nucleotides matching TRBD1. Germline V gene sequence: CDR1 MNHEY, CDR2 SVGAGI. V trimming: 5 bases; J trimming: 7 bases; junction bases outside the gene matches: 3. The CDR3 runs 13 residues. This CDR3 reads CASSTGGGQPQHF. DNA of the CDR3: TGTGCCAGCAGTACAGGGGGCGGCCAGCCCCAGCATTTT.

The rearrangement uses TRBV7-8 and TRBJ2-4; D might be TRBD1 (7 bases). With 5 bases removed from V and 2 bases from J, the gap between germline ends came to 28 bases. The CDR3 is 20 residues long. Germline CDR1 and CDR2: SGHVS and FQNEAQ. CDR3 nucleotide sequence: TGTGCCAGCAGCCCCGGGACAGTCATTTCAGCCGGCGGGACCAAAAACATTCAGTACTTC. Protein product: CASSPGTVISAGGTKNIQYF.

As concerns this clone: The identical CDR3 is also encoded by other nucleotide sequences in the sample. This chain joins TRBV18 and TRBJ2-5; maybe TRBD2 (5 bases). In germline, CDR1 is KGHSH, CDR2 LQKENI. The CDR3 runs 15 residues. Deletions cut 3 bases from V and 5 bases from J, with 16 bases between. As DNA, the CDR3 is TGTGCCAGCTCACCGCCCAGCGGCCGTGGGGAGACCCAGTACTTC. Translating gives CASSPPSGRGETQYF.

The gene calls are TRBV6-6 and TRBJ1-1; TRBD1 might be the D (6 bases). V lost 6 bases, J lost 3 bases, and 11 bases lay in between. The germline V gene encodes CDR1 MNHNY and CDR2 SVGAGI (reference sequence). The CDR3 loop spans 13 amino acids. Here the CDR3 reads CASRQPGDTEAFF. The CDR3 region has the DNA TGTGCCAGCAGACAACCAGGGGACACTGAAGCTTTCTTT.

V is TRBV18 and J is TRBJ2-2; tentative D call: TRBD1 (6 bases). CDR1 KGHSH and CDR2 LQKENI come from the germline V gene. The CDR3 length is 15 residues. V was cut by 7 bases and J by 1 base, with 13 bases left in between. This chain's CDR3 is CASFKQGLNTGELFF. The CDR3 DNA reads as TGTGCCAGCTTCAAACAGGGCCTGAACACCGGGGAGCTGTTTTTT.

V and J are TRBV11-2 and TRBJ2-7; the match to TRBD2 covers 10 bases. CDR1 and CDR2 (germline): SGHAT, FQNNGV. CDR3 length equals 15 residues. V shed 4 bases, J shed 2 bases, and the junction held 5 bases outside the gene matches. CDR3 sequence: CASSSRLAGPYEQYF. The CDR3 DNA reads as TGTGCCAGCAGCTCGCGACTAGCGGGTCCCTACGAGCAGTACTTC.

The V call is TRBV11-3, the J call TRBJ2-7; 7 bases match TRBD1. The junction had 5 bases not matched to a gene; V was cut back by 2 bases and J by 4 bases. Looked up from germline, CDR1 is SGHNT and CDR2 is YENEEA. The CDR3 totals 14 residues. This CDR3 reads CASSLSGGRYEQYF. CDR3 nucleotide sequence: TGTGCCAGCAGCTTATCAGGGGGAAGGTACGAGCAGTACTTC.

In its sample, this clone was seen once. The J gene is TRBJ2-5, the V gene TRBV19, with D perhaps matching TRBD2 (6 bases). The V and J ends lost 6 bases and 0 bases respectively, with 11 bases between them. Germline CDR1 LNHDA, CDR2 SQIVND (reference sequence). The CDR3 extends over 14 amino acids. CDR3 sequence: CASRERVYQETQYF. In nucleotides, the CDR3 is TGTGCCAGTAGGGAGCGGGTATACCAAGAGACCCAGTACTTC.

The rearrangement joins TRBV5-1 to TRBJ2-3; D is undetermined. The germline CDR1 and CDR2 sequences are SGHRS and YFSETQ. V lost 3 bases, J lost 0 bases, and 14 bases lay in between. CDR3 length: 16 residues. The CDR3 coding sequence is TGCGCCAGCAGCTCTGATGGCAGGCGTAGCACAGATACGCAGTATTTT. It yields the protein CASSSDGRRSTDTQYF.

The rearrangement uses TRBV5-1 and TRBJ2-1; 13 positions match TRBD2. The V gene's germline CDR1 is SGHRS and CDR2 YFSETQ. The CDR3 spans 17 residues. After removal of 2 bases from V and 5 bases from J, the junction contained 7 bases not matched to a gene. The CDR3 nucleotides are TGCGCCAGCAGCTTTCAACCCGGGACTAGCGGGAACAATGAGCAGTTCTTC. Residues: CASSFQPGTSGNNEQFF.

The chain couples TRBV7-8 to TRBJ2-7; 8 nucleotides match TRBD1. Germline CDR1 reads SGHVS; CDR2 reads FQNEAQ. V dropped 11 bases and J dropped 7; count of bases not matched to a gene: 16. The CDR3 length is 14 residues. In DNA, the CDR3 is TGTGCCTCCCACCGACAGGGGCACCCCCTAGAGCAGTACTTC. Translated, it gives CASHRQGHPLEQYF.

The chain joins TRBV11-2 to TRBJ1-2; D unresolved. CDR1 SGHAT and CDR2 FQNNGV come from the germline V gene. The CDR3 consists of 16 residues. Trimming left V 1 base short and J 0 bases short, with 12 bases between. CDR3 sequence: CASSLVRTVTNYGYTF. The CDR3 DNA sequence: TGTGCCAGCAGCTTAGTAAGGACGGTAACTAACTATGGCTACACCTTC.

The chain employs TRBV6-5 and TRBJ1-5; 11 bases agree with TRBD1. This CDR3 spans 15 amino acids. Germline CDR1 and CDR2: MNHEY and SVGAGI. Unmatched junction bases numbered 4, after V lost 6 bases and J lost 3 bases. CDR3 in amino acids: CASSSGQGANQPQHF. The CDR3 DNA reads as TGTGCCAGCAGCTCCGGACAGGGGGCCAATCAGCCCCAGCATTTT.

The chain links TRBV27 to TRBJ2-3; D call uncertain. Trimming took 5 bases from V and 6 from J, leaving 9 bases between them. This CDR3 region has 12 residues. CDR1 is MNHEY, CDR2 SMNVEV, per germline (reference sequence). Written as DNA, the CDR3 is TGTGCCAGCAGTGGTCTAGGGGATACGCAGTATTTT. Translated, it gives CASSGLGDTQYF.

The chain uses TRBV4-2 and TRBJ2-5, with D perhaps TRBD1 or TRBD2 (6 bases each). Germline CDR1 LGHNA, CDR2 YNFKEQ. The CDR3 length is 14 residues. Deletions cut 1 base from V and 1 base from J, with 7 bases between. The CDR3: CASSQGGAQETQYF. CDR3 DNA: TGTGCCAGCAGCCAAGGGGGGGCCCAAGAGACCCAGTACTTC.

V and J are TRBV6-1 and TRBJ2-4; 7 nucleotides align to TRBD2. The CDR3 sequence is 15 residues long. Germline V gene lookup returns CDR1 MNHNS and CDR2 SASEGT. V was clipped by 7 bases and J by 2 bases; unmatched bases: 8. CDR3 bases: TGTGCCAGCACGGGTTGGCGGGAGCCCAAAAACATTCAGTACTTC. Translation gives CASTGWREPKNIQYF.

The rearrangement joins TRBV23-1 to TRBJ2-3; a weak D match, TRBD2 (6 bases). TRBV23-1 is sorted into the ORF group, with uncertain function. Trimming took 1 base from V and 4 from J, leaving 9 bases between them. The CDR3 loop spans 14 amino acids. The CDR3 loop reads CASSQFGGADTQYF. The DNA of the CDR3 is TGCGCCAGCAGTCAATTTGGAGGGGCAGATACGCAGTATTTT.

This clone was observed once. The V call is TRBV5-1, the J call TRBJ1-1; TRBD1 is a possible D gene (5 bases). The CDR3 totals 16 residues. Germline values: CDR1 SGHRS, CDR2 YFSETQ. V dropped 0 bases and J dropped 1 base, with 13 bases sitting between them. Written as DNA, the CDR3 is TGCGCCAGCAGCTTGGCCCCGAATGGACAGAACACTGAAGCTTTCTTT. Its translation is CASSLAPNGQNTEAFF. Looking up the rest from reference TRBV5-1 and TRBJ1-1 gives the full variable domain: KAGVTQTPRYLIKTRGQQVTLSCSPISGHRSVSWYQQTPGQGLQFLFEYFSETQRNKGNFPGRFSGRQFSNSRSEMNVSTLELGDSALYLCASSLAPNGQNTEAFFGQGTRLTVV.

The chain couples TRBV30 to TRBJ2-2, with D perhaps matching TRBD1 (6 bases). The CDR3 length is 15 residues. Germline CDR1 is GTSNPN and CDR2 is SVGIG (reference sequence). V was pared by 4 bases and J by 5 bases, with 17 bases between. The CDR3 region has the DNA TGTGCCTGGACCGCGAAGGGACAAGCGACCGGGGAGCTGTTTTTT. Amino acids: CAWTAKGQATGELFF.

J is TRBJ2-2 and V is TRBV5-1, with D perhaps matching TRBD1 (6 bases). The CDR3 is made up of 16 amino acids. The germline gives CDR1 SGHRS, CDR2 YFSETQ. V was shortened by 4 bases and J by 4 bases, with 17 bases between the two germline ends. The CDR3 sequence: CASSAIGGSVTGELFF. The DNA of the CDR3 is TGCGCCAGCAGCGCCATTGGGGGCAGTGTCACCGGGGAGCTGTTTTTT.

This chain connects TRBV30 to TRBJ2-3; no reliable D call. Germline CDR1 GTSNPN, CDR2 SVGIG (reference sequence). Trimming took 2 bases from V and 5 from J, leaving 8 bases between them. The CDR3 is 12 amino acids. The CDR3 region is CAWSRALDTQYF. As DNA, the CDR3 is TGTGCCTGGAGTCGGGCCCTAGATACGCAGTATTTT.

This chain joins TRBV10-1 and TRBJ1-2, with D unresolved. Germline V lookup: CDR1 WNHNN, CDR2 SYGVQD (reference sequence). V lost 0 bases to trimming and J lost 2 bases, with 13 bases between them. This CDR3 spans 16 amino acids. The CDR3 reads CASSESISPVNYGYTF. CDR3 DNA sequence: TGCGCCAGCAGTGAGTCGATTTCCCCGGTCAACTATGGCTACACCTTC.

The chain recombines TRBV5-6 with TRBJ2-3; D perhaps matches TRBD1 (6 bases). V shed 0 bases and J shed 7 bases, with 12 bases lying between them. The CDR3 length is 14 residues. Germline CDR1 is SGHDT and CDR2 is YYEEEE. CDR3 sequence: CASSLGGRGNTQYF. CDR3 DNA sequence: TGTGCCAGCAGCTTGGGGGGCAGGGGAAATACGCAGTATTTT.

CDR3 nucleotides: TGTGCCAGTAGTATATTCCCTGGACAGAAACAGAACACTGAAGCTTTCTTT. This sequence encodes CASSIFPGQKQNTEAFF. V gene TRBV19 combines with J gene TRBJ1-1; TRBD1 might be the D (6 bases). CDR1 LNHDA and CDR2 SQIVND come from the germline V gene (reference sequence). V dropped 2 bases and J dropped 1 base, with 17 bases sitting between them. This CDR3 is built from 17 residues.

This rearrangement joins TRBV5-4 to TRBJ1-2; no definite D call. The CDR3 has 14 amino acids. The germline V and J ends were trimmed by 0 bases and 8 bases, with 14 bases remaining between them. The germline CDR1 and CDR2 sequences are SGHNT and YYREEE (reference sequence). DNA of the CDR3: TGTGCCAGCAGCTTGGGCCCGGAGGGTCGAGGCTACACCTTC. Residues: CASSLGPEGRGYTF. Supplemented by reference TRBV5-4 and TRBJ1-2, the full variable domain reads ETGVTQSPTHLIKTRGQQVTLRCSSQSGHNTVSWYQQALGQGPQFIFQYYREEENGRGNFPPRFSGLQFPNYSSELNVNALELDDSALYLCASSLGPEGRGYTFGSGTRLTVV.